This section outlines one T cell receptor (beta chain) sequence together with its context. This sample was taken from a study of shared clonotypes between healthy human individuals. Terminally differentiated effector memory CD45RA+ cells were left out of the naive CD8 fraction, which was CD45RO-negative and positively selected for CCR7. Deep-level running was used for the assay. Using immunoSEQ multiplex PCR, the repertoire was profiled, and TCRdb retains in-frame clones only, with some absent. The sample consists of roughly 650,000 clones, roughly 95% of them appearing once. The sequenced sample was naive CD8+ T cells sorted from blood. The origin of this receptor is a woman aged 25-40 years in good health.

The CDR3 DNA follows: TGTGCCAGTAGTATCGGGACGTTCTACGAGCAGTACTTC. It is translated as CASSIGTFYEQYF. The chain couples TRBV19 to TRBJ2-7, with D tentatively TRBD1 or TRBD2 (5 bases each). Trimming left V 3 bases short and J 3 bases short, with 9 bases between. Germline V gene lookup returns CDR1 LNHDA and CDR2 SQIVND (reference sequence). CDR3 size: 13 residues.